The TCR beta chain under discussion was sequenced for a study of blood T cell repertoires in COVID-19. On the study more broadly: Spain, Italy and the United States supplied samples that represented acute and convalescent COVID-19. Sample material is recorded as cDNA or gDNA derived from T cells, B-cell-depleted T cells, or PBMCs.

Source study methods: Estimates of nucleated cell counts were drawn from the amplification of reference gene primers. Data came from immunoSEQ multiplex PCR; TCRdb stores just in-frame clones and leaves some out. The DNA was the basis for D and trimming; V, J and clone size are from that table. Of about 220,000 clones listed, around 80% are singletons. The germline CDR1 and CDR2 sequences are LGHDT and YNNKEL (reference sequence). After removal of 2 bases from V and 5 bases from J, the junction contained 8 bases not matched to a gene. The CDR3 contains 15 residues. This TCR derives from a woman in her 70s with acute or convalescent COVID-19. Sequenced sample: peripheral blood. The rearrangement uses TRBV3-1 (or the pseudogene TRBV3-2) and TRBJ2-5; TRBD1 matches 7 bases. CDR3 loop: CASSQIQGFGETQYF. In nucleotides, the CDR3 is TGTGCCAGCAGCCAAATACAGGGGTTTGGGGAGACCCAGTACTTC.